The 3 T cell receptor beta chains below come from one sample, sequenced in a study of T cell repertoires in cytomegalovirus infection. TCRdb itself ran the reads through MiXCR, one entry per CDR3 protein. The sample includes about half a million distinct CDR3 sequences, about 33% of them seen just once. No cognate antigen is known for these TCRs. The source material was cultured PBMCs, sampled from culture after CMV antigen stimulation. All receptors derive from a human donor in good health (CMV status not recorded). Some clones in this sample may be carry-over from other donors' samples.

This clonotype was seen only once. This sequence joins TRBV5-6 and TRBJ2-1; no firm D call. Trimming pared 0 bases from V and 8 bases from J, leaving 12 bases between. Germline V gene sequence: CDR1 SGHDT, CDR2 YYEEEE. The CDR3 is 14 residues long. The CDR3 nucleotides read TGTGCCAGCAGCTTGGCTCGTGGTGCGGATGAGCAGTTCTTC. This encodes CASSLARGADEQFF.

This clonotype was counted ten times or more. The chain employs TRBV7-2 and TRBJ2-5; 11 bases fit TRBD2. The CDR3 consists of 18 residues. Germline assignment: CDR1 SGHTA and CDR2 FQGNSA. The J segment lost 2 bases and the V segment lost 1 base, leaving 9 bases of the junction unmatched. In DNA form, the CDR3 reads TGTGCCAGCAGCTTAGTCCTAGCGGGAGGCCGGGAACAAGAGACCCAGTACTTC. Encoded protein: CASSLVLAGGREQETQYF.

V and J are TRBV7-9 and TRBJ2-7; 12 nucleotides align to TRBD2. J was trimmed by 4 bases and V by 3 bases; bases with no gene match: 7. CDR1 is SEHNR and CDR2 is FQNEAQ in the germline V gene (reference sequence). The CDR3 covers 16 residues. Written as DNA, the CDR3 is TGTGCCAGCAGCTTTACTAGCGGGAGGTCTAGGTACGAGCAGTACTTC. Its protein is CASSFTSGRSRYEQYF.